This note documents a single T cell receptor (beta chain) sequence. What it binds is not known. The assay was immunoSEQ multiplex PCR, and TCRdb's table has in-frame clones only and misses some. This sample has some 120,000 clones, with around 93% found just once. This specimen belongs to a study of CD4+ T cells in melanoma. Study-wide findings and caveats: A reported correlation linked neoantigen-specific CD4+ T cells to CD8+, macrophage and B cell function. Neoantigen-specific CD4+ T cells in melanoma reportedly had diverse differentiation states.

V lost 1 base and J 2 bases, leaving 11 bases between the germline ends. The CDR3 extends over 15 amino acids. The germline V gene has CDR1 KGHSH and CDR2 LQKENI. The sequence was collected from a human donor with melanoma. Sequenced material: peripheral blood. The chain employs TRBV18 and TRBJ1-1; D gene unclear. The CDR3 DNA is TGTGCCAGCTCACCACTAAGGGATCAAAACACTGAAGCTTTCTTT. Protein sequence: CASSPLRDQNTEAFF. Using reference TRBV18 and TRBJ1-1 for the parts outside the CDR3, the full variable domain is NAGVMQNPRHLVRRRGQEARLRCSPMKGHSHVYWYRQLPEEGLKFMVYLQKENIIDESGMPKERFSAEFPKEGPSILRIQQVVRGDSAAYFCASSPLRDQNTEAFFGQGTRLTVV.